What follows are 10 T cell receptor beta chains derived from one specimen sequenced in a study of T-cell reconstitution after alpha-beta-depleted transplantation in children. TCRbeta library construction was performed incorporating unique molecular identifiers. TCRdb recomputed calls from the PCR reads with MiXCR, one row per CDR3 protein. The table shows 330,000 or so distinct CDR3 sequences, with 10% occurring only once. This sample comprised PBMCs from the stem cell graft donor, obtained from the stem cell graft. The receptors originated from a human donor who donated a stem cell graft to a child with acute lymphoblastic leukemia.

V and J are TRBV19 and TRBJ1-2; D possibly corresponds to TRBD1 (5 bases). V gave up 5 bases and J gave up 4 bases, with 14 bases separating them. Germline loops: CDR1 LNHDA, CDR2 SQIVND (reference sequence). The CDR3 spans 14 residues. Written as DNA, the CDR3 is TGTGCCAGTAGTTCTGCGGGACGGTTCTATGGCTACACCTTC. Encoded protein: CASSSAGRFYGYTF.

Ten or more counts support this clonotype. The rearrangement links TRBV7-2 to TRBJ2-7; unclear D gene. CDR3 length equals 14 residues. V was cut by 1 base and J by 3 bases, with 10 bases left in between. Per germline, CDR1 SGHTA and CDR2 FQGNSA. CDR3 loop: CASSLDRLFYEQYF. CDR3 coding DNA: TGTGCCAGCAGCTTAGATAGACTGTTCTACGAGCAGTACTTC.

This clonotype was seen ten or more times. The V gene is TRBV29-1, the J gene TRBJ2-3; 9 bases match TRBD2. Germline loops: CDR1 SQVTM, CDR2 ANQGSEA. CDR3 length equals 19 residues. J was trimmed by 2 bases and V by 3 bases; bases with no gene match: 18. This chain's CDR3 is CSVEFPSGIKRGYTDTQYF. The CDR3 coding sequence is TGCAGCGTTGAGTTCCCTAGCGGGATAAAGAGGGGGTACACAGATACGCAGTATTTT.

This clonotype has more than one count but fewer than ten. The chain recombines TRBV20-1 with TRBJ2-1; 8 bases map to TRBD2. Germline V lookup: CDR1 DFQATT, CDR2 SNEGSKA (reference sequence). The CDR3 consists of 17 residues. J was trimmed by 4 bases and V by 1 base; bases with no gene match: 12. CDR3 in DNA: TGCAGTGCTAGAGTTCCGGCAACGGGCGGGGGGTACAATGAGCAGTTCTTC. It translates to CSARVPATGGGYNEQFF.

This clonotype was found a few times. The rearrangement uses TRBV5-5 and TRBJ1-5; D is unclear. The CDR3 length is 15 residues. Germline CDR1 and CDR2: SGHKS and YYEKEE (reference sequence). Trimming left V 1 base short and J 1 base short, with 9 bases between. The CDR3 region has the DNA TGTGCCAGCAGCTTGCCTGGAATGAGCAATCAGCCCCAGCATTTT. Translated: CASSLPGMSNQPQHF.

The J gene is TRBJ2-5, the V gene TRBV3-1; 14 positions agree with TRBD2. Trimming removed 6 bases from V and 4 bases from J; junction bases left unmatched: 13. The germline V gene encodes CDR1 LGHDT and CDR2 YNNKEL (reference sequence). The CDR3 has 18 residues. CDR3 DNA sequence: TGTGCCAGCAGTTTCCCCTGGACTAGCGGGAGGATTGGAGAGACCCAGTACTTC. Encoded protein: CASSFPWTSGRIGETQYF.

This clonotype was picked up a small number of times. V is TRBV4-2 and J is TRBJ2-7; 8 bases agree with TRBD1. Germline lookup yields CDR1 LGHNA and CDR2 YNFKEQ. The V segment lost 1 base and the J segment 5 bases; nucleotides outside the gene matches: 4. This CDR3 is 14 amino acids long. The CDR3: CASSQGHRGDEQYF. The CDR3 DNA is TGTGCCAGCAGCCAAGGGCACAGGGGGGACGAGCAGTACTTC.

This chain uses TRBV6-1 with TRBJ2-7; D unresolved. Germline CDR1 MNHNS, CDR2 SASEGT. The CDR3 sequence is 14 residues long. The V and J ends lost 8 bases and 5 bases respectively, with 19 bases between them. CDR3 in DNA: TGTGCCAGCGGGTTCCCCGGGTCAAAAGACGAGCAGTACTTC. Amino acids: CASGFPGSKDEQYF.

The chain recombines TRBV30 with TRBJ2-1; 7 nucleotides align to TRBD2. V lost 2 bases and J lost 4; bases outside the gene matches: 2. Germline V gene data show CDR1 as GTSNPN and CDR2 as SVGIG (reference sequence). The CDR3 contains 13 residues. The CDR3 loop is CAWSREGYNEQFF. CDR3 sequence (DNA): TGTGCCTGGAGTAGGGAGGGATACAATGAGCAGTTCTTC.

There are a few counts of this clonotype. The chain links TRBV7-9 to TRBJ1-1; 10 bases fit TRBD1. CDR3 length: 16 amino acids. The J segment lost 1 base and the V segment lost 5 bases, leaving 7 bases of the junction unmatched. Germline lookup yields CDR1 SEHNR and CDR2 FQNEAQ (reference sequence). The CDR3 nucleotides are TGTGCCAGCAGCCCACCGTGGACAGGGGGGAACACTGAAGCTTTCTTT. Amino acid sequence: CASSPPWTGGNTEAFF. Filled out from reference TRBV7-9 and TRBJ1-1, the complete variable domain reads DTGVSQNPRHKITKRGQNVTFRCDPISEHNRLYWYRQTLGQGPEFLTYFQNEAQLEKSRLLSDRFSAERPKGSFSTLEIQRTEQGDSAMYLCASSPPWTGGNTEAFFGQGTRLTVV.